These 4 T cell receptor beta chains share one sample of origin, sequenced in a study of vaccination and CD4 T cells after COVID-19. Antigen specificity for these receptors is unknown. Treatment specified: roughly 10-day PBMC culture with coronavirus spike peptide pools or control peptides (ViraFEST assay). Sequence data for DNA of cultured CD4+ T cells were generated by the Oncomine TCR Beta short-read assay. From the PCR reads, TCRdb called clonotypes with MiXCR, one entry per CDR3 protein. The sample shows about 20,000 distinct CDR3 sequences, about 44% of them seen only once. The material was CD4+ T cells from blood, cultured in vitro, obtained before SARS-CoV-2 vaccination. These receptors all come from a human donor who had recovered from COVID-19.

The chain employs TRBV19 and TRBJ1-1; tentatively, D is TRBD1 (6 bases). V lost 6 bases, J lost 4 bases, and 15 bases lay in between. Germline CDR1 is LNHDA and CDR2 is SQIVND (reference sequence). CDR3 length equals 14 residues. The CDR3 nucleotides read TGTGCCAGTAGATTCGGACAGTTGGCCACTGAAGCTTTCTTT. It codes for CASRFGQLATEAFF.

This clonotype was counted only a few times. The chain employs TRBV2 and TRBJ1-2, with D tentatively TRBD1 (5 bases). The CDR3 covers 13 residues. CDR1 and CDR2 (germline): SNHLY, FYNNEI. Trimming pared 7 bases from V and 2 bases from J, leaving 11 bases between. This CDR3 reads CASTLRGNYGYTF. The DNA of the CDR3 is TGTGCCAGCACCCTCCGGGGGAACTATGGCTACACCTTC.

The chain has TRBV29-1 and TRBJ2-3; D may be TRBD1 (7 bases). V gave up 6 bases and J gave up 3 bases, with 16 bases separating them. The CDR3 consists of 14 residues. CDR1 is SQVTM and CDR2 is ANQGSEA in the germline V gene. The CDR3 coding sequence is TGCAGCGTGGCCCGGCAGGGGGGTACAGATACGCAGTATTTT. Its translation: CSVARQGGTDTQYF.

For this clonotype: The junction shows a germline mismatch at one end, possibly a read error. The chain joins TRBV5-4 to TRBJ1-1, with D unclear. Germline V lookup: CDR1 SGHNT, CDR2 YYREEE (reference sequence). There are 12 residues in the CDR3. CDR3 residues: CASSLQDTKAFF. The CDR3 DNA reads as TGTGCCAGCAGCCTACAAGACACTAAAGCTTTCTTT.